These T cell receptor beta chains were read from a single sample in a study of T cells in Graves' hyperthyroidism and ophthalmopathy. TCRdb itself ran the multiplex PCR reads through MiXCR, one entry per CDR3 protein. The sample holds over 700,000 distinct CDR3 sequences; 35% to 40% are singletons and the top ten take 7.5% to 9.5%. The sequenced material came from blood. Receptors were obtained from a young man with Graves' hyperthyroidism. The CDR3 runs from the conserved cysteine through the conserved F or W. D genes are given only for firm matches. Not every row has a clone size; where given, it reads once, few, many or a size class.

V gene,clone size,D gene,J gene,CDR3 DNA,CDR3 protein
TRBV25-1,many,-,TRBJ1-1,TGTGCCAGCAGTGGCTCCATGAACACTGAAGCTTTCTTT,CASSGSMNTEAFF
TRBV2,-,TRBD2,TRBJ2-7,TGTGCCAGCACTCCGACTAGCGGGGGTTTCTACGAGCAGTACTTC,CASTPTSGGFYEQYF
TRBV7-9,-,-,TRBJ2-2,TGTGCCAGCAGCTTAGTGACCGGGAACACCGGGGAGCTGTTTTTT,CASSLVTGNTGELFF
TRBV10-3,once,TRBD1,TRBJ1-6,TGTGCCATCAGGCCAGGACAGGATAATTCACCCCTCCACTTT,CAIRPGQDNSPLHF
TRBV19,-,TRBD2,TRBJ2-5,TGTGCCAGTAGAAAGCGGGGGGGCACGGAGACCCAGTACTTC,CASRKRGGTETQYF
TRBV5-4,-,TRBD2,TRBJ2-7,TGTGCCAGCAGCTTGGGACTAGCAGCCTACGTGCAGTACTTC,CASSLGLAAYVQYF
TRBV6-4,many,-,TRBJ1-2,TGTGCCAGCAGTTCGGACCCTAACACCTTC,CASSSDPNTF
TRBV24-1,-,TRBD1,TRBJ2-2,TGTGCCACCGGGACAGTGGACTCCATGGCGCCTGAGCTGTTTTTT,CATGTVDSMAPELFF
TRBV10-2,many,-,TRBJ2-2,TGCGCCAGCGTGGGCAGCTACACCGGGGAGCTGTTTTTT,CASVGSYTGELFF
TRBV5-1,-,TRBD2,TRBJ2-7,TGCGCCAGCAGCTTGCCCTTGCGGGGGGCCGGGCCCCCTCAGCAGTACTTC,CASSLPLRGAGPPQQYF
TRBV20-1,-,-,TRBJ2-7,TGCAGTGCTAGTAAGAACCTGCACGGACAGAGGGTTAGCAACGAGCAGTACTTC,CSASKNLHGQRVSNEQYF
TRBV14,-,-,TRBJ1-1,TGTGCCAGCAGTAGGACTTCGGACCTTGAAGCTTTCTTT,CASSRTSDLEAFF
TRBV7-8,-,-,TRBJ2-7,TGTGCCAGCAGCCCATACACGAACGAGCAGTACTTC,CASSPYTNEQYF
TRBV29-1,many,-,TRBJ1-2,TGCAGCGTTGTACCGGTCACAGGGTACTATGGCTACACCTTC,CSVVPVTGYYGYTF